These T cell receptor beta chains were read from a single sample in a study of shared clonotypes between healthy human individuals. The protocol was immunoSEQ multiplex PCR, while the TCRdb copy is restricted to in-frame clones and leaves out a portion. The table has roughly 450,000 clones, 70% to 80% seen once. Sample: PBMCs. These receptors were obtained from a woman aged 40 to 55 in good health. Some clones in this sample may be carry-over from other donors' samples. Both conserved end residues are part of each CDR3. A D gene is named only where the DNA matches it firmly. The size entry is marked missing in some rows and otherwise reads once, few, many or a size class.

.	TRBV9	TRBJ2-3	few	CASSVGAYADTQYF	TGTGCCAGCAGCGTAGGGGCTTATGCAGATACGCAGTATTTT
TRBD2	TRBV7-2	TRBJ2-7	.	CASSFYGTSGLEQYF	TGTGCCAGCAGCTTTTATGGGACTAGTGGGCTCGAGCAGTACTTC
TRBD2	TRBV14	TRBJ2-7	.	CASSLGTSGKTYEQYF	TGTGCCAGCAGCCTCGGGACTAGCGGGAAGACCTACGAGCAGTACTTC
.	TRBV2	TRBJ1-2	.	CASSRSGTNYGYTF	TGTGCCAGCAGTCGCTCAGGGACGAACTATGGCTACACCTTC
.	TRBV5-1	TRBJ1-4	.	CASTAGRGNEKLFF	TGCGCCAGCACGGCCGGGAGGGGTAATGAAAAACTGTTTTTT
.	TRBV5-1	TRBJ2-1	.	CASSLAGPTEQFF	TGCGCCAGCAGCTTGGCCGGACCAACAGAGCAGTTCTTC
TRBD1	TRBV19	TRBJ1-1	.	CASKRQGNTEAFF	TGTGCCAGTAAACGACAGGGGAACACTGAAGCTTTCTTT
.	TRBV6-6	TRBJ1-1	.	CAIREGQATAPEAFF	TGTGCCATCAGAGAAGGGCAGGCGACGGCCCCTGAAGCTTTCTTT
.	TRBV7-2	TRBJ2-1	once	CASSLSSSYNEQFF	TGTGCCAGCAGCTTATCTAGCTCCTACAATGAGCAGTTCTTC
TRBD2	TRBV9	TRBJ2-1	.	CASSVRLAGEGEQFF	TGTGCCAGCAGCGTAAGACTAGCGGGAGAGGGTGAGCAGTTCTTC
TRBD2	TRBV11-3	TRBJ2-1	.	CASSLVSGGAYNEQFF	TGTGCCAGCAGCTTAGTGTCGGGAGGCGCCTACAATGAGCAGTTCTTC
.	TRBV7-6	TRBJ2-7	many	CASSLEGWAYEQYF	TGTGCCAGCAGCTTAGAGGGCTGGGCCTACGAGCAGTACTTC
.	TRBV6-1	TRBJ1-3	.	CAISESVGTLAGNTIYF	TGTGCCATCAGTGAGTCGGTCGGGACTCTGGCTGGAAACACCATATATTTT
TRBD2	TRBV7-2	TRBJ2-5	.	CASSLAGGPGETQYF	TGTGCCAGCAGCTTAGCGGGAGGGCCGGGAGAGACCCAGTACTTC
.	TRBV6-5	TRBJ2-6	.	CASRGLSGANVLTF	TGTGCCAGCAGAGGGCTCTCTGGGGCCAACGTCCTGACTTTC
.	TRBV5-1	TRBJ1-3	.	CASRDGSSSGNTIYF	TGCGCCAGCAGAGATGGCAGCAGCTCTGGAAACACCATATATTTT
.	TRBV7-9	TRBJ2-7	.	CASSSTSYEQYF	TGTGCCAGCAGCTCCACTTCCTACGAGCAGTACTTC
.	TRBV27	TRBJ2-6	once	CASSLSPPTGAGANVLTF	TGTGCCAGCAGTTTATCGCCCCCAACGGGGGCTGGGGCCAACGTCCTGACTTTC
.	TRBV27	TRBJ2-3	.	CASRDRTDTQYF	TGTGCCAGCAGGGACCGCACAGATACGCAGTATTTT
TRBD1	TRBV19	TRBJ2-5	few	CASTPRGQGGETQYF	TGTGCCAGTACCCCCAGGGGACAGGGTGGAGAGACCCAGTACTTC
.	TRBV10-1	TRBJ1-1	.	CASSESQGLREAFF	TGCGCCAGCAGTGAGTCCCAGGGGCTGCGTGAAGCTTTCTTT
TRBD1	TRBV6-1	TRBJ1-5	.	CASSERDRAVRQPQHF	TGTGCCAGCAGTGAAAGGGACAGGGCCGTTCGTCAGCCCCAGCATTTT
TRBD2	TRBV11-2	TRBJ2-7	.	CASSPRAGVTYEQYF	TGTGCCAGCAGCCCCCGGGCGGGAGTGACCTACGAGCAGTACTTC
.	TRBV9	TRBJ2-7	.	CASSVGLGVHEQYF	TGTGCCAGCAGCGTAGGCTTAGGGGTCCACGAGCAGTACTTC
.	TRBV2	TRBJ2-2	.	CASKLLRSPDTGELFF	TGTGCCAGCAAATTATTGCGCTCGCCCGACACCGGGGAGCTGTTTTTT
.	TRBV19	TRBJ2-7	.	CASSFGGSYEQYF	TGTGCCAGTAGTTTCGGGGGCTCCTACGAGCAGTACTTC
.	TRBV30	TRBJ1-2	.	CAWGIYGYTF	TGTGCCTGGGGGATTTATGGCTACACCTTC
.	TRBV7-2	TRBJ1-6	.	CASSLGYNSPLHF	TGTGCCAGCAGCTTAGGATATAATTCACCCCTCCACTTT
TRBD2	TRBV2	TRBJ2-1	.	CASSEAREDPLNEQFF	TGTGCCAGCAGTGAAGCGCGGGAGGACCCCTTAAATGAGCAGTTCTTC
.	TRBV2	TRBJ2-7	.	CASSELAGEQYF	TGTGCCAGCAGTGAACTCGCCGGCGAGCAGTACTTC
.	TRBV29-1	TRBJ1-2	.	CSVDAGSYGYTF	TGCAGCGTTGATGCGGGGAGCTATGGCTACACCTTC
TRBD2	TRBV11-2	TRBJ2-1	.	CASSTGLAGVGYEQFF	TGTGCCAGCAGCACTGGACTAGCGGGAGTAGGCTATGAGCAGTTCTTC
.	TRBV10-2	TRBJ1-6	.	CASSADTNSPLHF	TGCGCCAGCAGTGCTGACACCAATTCACCCCTCCACTTT
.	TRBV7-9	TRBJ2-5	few	CASSLATGLRGETQYF	TGTGCCAGCAGCTTAGCGACAGGACTTAGAGGGGAGACCCAGTACTTC
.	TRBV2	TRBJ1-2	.	CASSEYPSGGYTF	TGTGCCAGCAGTGAATATCCCAGCGGCGGCTACACCTTC
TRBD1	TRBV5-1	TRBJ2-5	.	CASRVAGTGLETQYF	TGCGCCAGCAGAGTAGCCGGGACAGGGCTAGAGACCCAGTACTTC
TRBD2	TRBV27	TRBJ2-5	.	CASSPGLGASWETQYF	TGTGCCAGCAGTCCGGGACTAGGAGCGTCTTGGGAGACCCAGTACTTC
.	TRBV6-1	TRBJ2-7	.	CASSDRQQPPYEQYF	TGTGCCAGCAGTGACCGGCAGCAACCTCCCTACGAGCAGTACTTC
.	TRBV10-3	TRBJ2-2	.	CAISDGDINTGELFF	TGTGCCATCAGTGATGGTGACATAAACACCGGGGAGCTGTTTTTT
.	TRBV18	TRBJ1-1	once	CASSPGKEANTEAFF	TGTGCCAGCTCACCGGGGAAGGAGGCGAACACTGAAGCTTTCTTT
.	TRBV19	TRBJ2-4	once	CASSTTWTPKNIQYF	TGTGCCAGTAGTACGACTTGGACACCTAAAAACATTCAGTACTTC